These 5 T cell receptor beta chains share one sample of origin, sequenced in a study of shared clonotypes between healthy human individuals. Produced via immunoSEQ multiplex PCR; TCRdb's table is partial and in-frame only. This repertoire shows approximately 2.1 million clones, over 85% found once; its top ten account for 0.39%. Material for sequencing was naive CD4+ T cells from PBMCs. As for subset: CD45RA+ positively selected. All receptors derive from a man between 18 and 29 years old in good health. Some clones in this sample may be carry-over from other donors' samples.

The chain recombines TRBV2 with TRBJ2-4; D uncertain. This CDR3 has 14 residues. With 8 bases removed from V and 0 bases from J, the gap between germline ends came to 11 bases. Germline CDR1 reads SNHLY; CDR2 reads FYNNEI. The CDR3 DNA is TGTGCCAGCGCCCAGCCTCTAGCCAAAAACATTCAGTACTTC. It encodes CASAQPLAKNIQYF.

The chain couples TRBV28 to TRBJ1-5, with 7 bases matching TRBD1. V gave up 4 bases and J gave up 6 bases; unmatched junction bases: 9. Germline V lookup: CDR1 MDHEN, CDR2 SYDVKM. This CDR3 region has 15 residues. The CDR3 DNA reads as TGTGCCAGCAGTTGGGGCACAGGGGTGAGTCAGCCCCAGCATTTT. This codes for CASSWGTGVSQPQHF.

This clone was seen just once. J is TRBJ2-7 and V is TRBV7-5. TRBV7-5 is an annotated pseudogene. The CDR3 consists of 12 residues. CDR3 sequence reads: CVRSLTDYEQYF. As DNA, the CDR3 is TGTGTCAGAAGCTTAACCGATTACGAGCAGTACTTC.

This chain uses TRBV5-4 with TRBJ1-5; D gene uncertain. The germline CDR1 and CDR2 sequences are SGHNT and YYREEE (reference sequence). The length of the CDR3 is 13 residues. V was trimmed by 0 bases and J by 7 bases, leaving 8 bases between them. CDR3 bases: TGTGCCAGCAGCTTGGATCTTGGGCAGCCCCAGCATTTT. This sequence encodes CASSLDLGQPQHF.

The chain is built from TRBV10-3 and TRBJ2-1; D unresolved. The germline CDR1 and CDR2 sequences are ENHRY and SYGVKD. This CDR3 has 11 residues. V was shortened by 5 bases and J by 8 bases, with 7 bases between the two germline ends. The CDR3 DNA reads as TGTGCCATCAGTCCGAGCCATGAGCAGTTCTTC. Encoded protein: CAISPSHEQFF.